Here is one TCR beta chain with its context. The data belong to a study of blood T cell repertoires in COVID-19. Here immunoSEQ multiplex PCR was the method, and the copy in TCRdb shows in-frame clones only, minus some. The top ten hold 8% to 13% of the sample, which has about 140,000 clones, 85% to 90% seen once. Germline V gene data show CDR1 as SGHTA and CDR2 as FQGTGA. With 2 bases clipped from V and 4 bases from J, the junction kept 7 bases outside the gene matches. The CDR3 totals 15 residues. This receptor was obtained from an elderly woman with acute or convalescent COVID-19. Sequenced: peripheral blood. This chain uses TRBV7-3 with TRBJ1-2; the match to TRBD1 covers 7 bases. Here the CDR3 DNA reads TGTGCCAGCAGCTTAGGTTCAGGGGGTAGCTATGGCTACACCTTC. This encodes CASSLGSGGSYGYTF.